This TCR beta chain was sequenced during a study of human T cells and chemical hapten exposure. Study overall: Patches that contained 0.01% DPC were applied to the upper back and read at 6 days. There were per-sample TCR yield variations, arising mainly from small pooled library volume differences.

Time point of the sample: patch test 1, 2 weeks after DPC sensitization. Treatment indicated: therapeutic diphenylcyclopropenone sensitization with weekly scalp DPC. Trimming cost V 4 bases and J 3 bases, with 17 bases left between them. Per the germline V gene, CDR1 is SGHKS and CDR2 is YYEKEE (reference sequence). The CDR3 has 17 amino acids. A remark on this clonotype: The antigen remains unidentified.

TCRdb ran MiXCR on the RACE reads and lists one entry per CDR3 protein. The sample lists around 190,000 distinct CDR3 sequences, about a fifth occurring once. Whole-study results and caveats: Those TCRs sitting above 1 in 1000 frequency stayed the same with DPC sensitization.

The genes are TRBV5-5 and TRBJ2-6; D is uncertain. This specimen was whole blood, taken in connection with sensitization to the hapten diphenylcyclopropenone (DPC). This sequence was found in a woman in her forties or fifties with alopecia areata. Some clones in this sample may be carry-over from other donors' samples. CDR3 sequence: CASSLVGRLDGANVLTF. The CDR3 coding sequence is TGTGCCAGCAGCCTGGTAGGCAGGCTTGATGGGGCCAACGTCCTGACTTTC.